This T cell receptor (beta chain) was sequenced in a study of blood T cell repertoires in COVID-19. Study information: Some COVID-19 samples were acute and others convalescent; all came from the United States, Italy and Spain. T cells, B-cell-depleted T cells, or PBMCs provided the cDNA or gDNA that served as material.

In the original processing: Nucleated cell counts were estimated from reference gene primer amplification. Repertoires were generated with immunoSEQ multiplex PCR, while TCRdb's copy carries only in-frame clones and drops some. V, J and clone size derive from that table, while D and trimming were established from the DNA sequence. Among hundreds of thousands of clones, approximately 87% were seen once, and the ten largest hold less than 1.6%. The germline V gene encodes CDR1 SGHRS and CDR2 YFSETQ. The CDR3 covers 13 residues. The V and J ends lost 4 bases and 0 bases respectively, with 8 bases between them.

The chain recombines TRBV5-1 with TRBJ2-7, with D uncertain. The TCR originated in a woman between 35 and 50 years old who had recovered from COVID-19. Sequencing was performed on peripheral blood. In DNA form, the CDR3 reads TGCGCCAGCAGCCGCGTGAGCTCCTACGAGCAGTACTTC. Translated: CASSRVSSYEQYF.